This T cell receptor beta chain came from a study of T cell changes during pregnancy in multiple sclerosis. Sequencing was performed with immunoSEQ multiplex PCR; in TCRdb, only in-frame clones are kept and a portion is missing. The data show 30,000 to 45,000 clones, about 88% seen once. CDR3 length: 12 amino acids. Trimming cost V 3 bases and J 3 bases, with 3 bases left between them. Looked up from germline, CDR1 is SGHNT and CDR2 is YYREEE (reference sequence). The source material was CD4+ T cells from peripheral blood mononuclear cells, sampled before pregnancy. This sequence was found in a female donor with multiple sclerosis, enrolled in a pregnancy study. The chain combines TRBV5-4 with TRBJ2-2; no clear D gene. Here the CDR3 reads CASSSYTGELFF. The CDR3 nucleotides are TGTGCCAGCAGCTCTTACACCGGGGAGCTGTTTTTT.